The 21 T cell receptor beta chains listed next were all sequenced from one sample in a study of cytomegalovirus exposure and HLA in healthy donors. It was with 60 Vbeta and 13 Jbeta primers that the PCR ran. TCRdb's copy holds only in-frame clones and misses some; the assay was immunoSEQ multiplex PCR. Counted here are some 180,000 clones, about four fifths occurring once; the ten biggest clones make up about 3%. Sequencing was carried out using PBMCs. These receptors all stem from a female donor in good health and CMV-seronegative.

This chain links TRBV6-1 with TRBJ2-1; tentative D call: TRBD1 (6 bases). The V end was cut by 2 bases, the J end by 8 bases, with 10 bases between. Germline V gene data show CDR1 as MNHNS and CDR2 as SASEGT. The length of the CDR3 is 13 residues. CDR3 residues: CASSESQGYEQFF. Written as DNA, the CDR3 is TGTGCCAGCAGTGAATCCCAGGGGTATGAGCAGTTCTTC.

V gene TRBV29-1 combines with J gene TRBJ2-7; D might be TRBD2 (6 bases). The CDR3 is 11 amino acids. Trimming took 4 bases from V and 5 from J, leaving 9 bases between them. The V gene's germline CDR1 is SQVTM and CDR2 ANQGSEA. In nucleotides, the CDR3 is TGCAGCGTTGTTCGGGGGAACGAGCAGTACTTC. It encodes CSVVRGNEQYF.

This chain connects TRBV7-3 to TRBJ2-7; 9 bases are shared with TRBD2. Germline-derived CDR1 and CDR2 are SGHTA and FQGTGA. This CDR3 region has 15 residues. Losses at the gene ends were 5 bases for V and 3 bases for J; bases not matched to a gene: 8. The CDR3 region has the DNA TGTGCCAGCAGCGAAATAGCGGGGGACAACTACGAGCAGTACTTC. Translating it yields CASSEIAGDNYEQYF.

The chain recombines TRBV5-4 with TRBJ2-3, with a possible D match to TRBD2 (7 bases). The V end was cut by 4 bases, the J end by 4 bases, with 19 bases between. Germline V gene sequence: CDR1 SGHNT, CDR2 YYREEE (reference sequence). This CDR3 is built from 16 residues. CDR3: CASSPGGAVGADTQYF. CDR3 DNA: TGTGCCAGCAGCCCTGGGGGGGCAGTAGGCGCAGATACGCAGTATTTT.

The rearrangement uses TRBV2 and TRBJ2-7; TRBD1 aligns across 8 bases. The CDR3 is 14 residues long. Germline CDR1 reads SNHLY; CDR2 reads FYNNEI. The J segment lost 6 bases and the V segment lost 5 bases, leaving 9 bases of the junction unmatched. CDR3 residues: CASSINRDRSEQYF. DNA for the CDR3: TGTGCCAGCAGTATAAACAGGGACAGGAGCGAGCAGTACTTC.

A single count supports this clone. This rearrangement joins TRBV27 to TRBJ2-7, with 12 bases matching TRBD2. Germline lookup yields CDR1 MNHEY and CDR2 SMNVEV (reference sequence). The junction had 7 bases not matched to a gene; V was cut back by 5 bases and J by 2 bases. The CDR3 loop spans 16 amino acids. CDR3 sequence reads: CASSPQPSGRAYEQYF. CDR3 in DNA: TGTGCCAGCAGTCCCCAACCTAGCGGGAGGGCCTACGAGCAGTACTTC.

This chain uses TRBV7-6 with TRBJ2-3, with 14 positions matching TRBD2. Germline V gene lookup returns CDR1 SGHVS and CDR2 FNYEAQ. This CDR3 has 20 amino acids. J gave up 2 bases and V 1 base, and 11 bases lay outside the gene matches. The CDR3 nucleotides are TGTGCCAGCAGCTTAGGCCCCCCCCGACTAGCGGGGGGGACCACAGATACGCAGTATTTT. Amino acid sequence: CASSLGPPRLAGGTTDTQYF.

This sequence joins TRBV4-1 and TRBJ2-5; TRBD1 agrees at 7 bases. The CDR3 totals 15 residues. CDR1 is MGHRA, CDR2 YSYEKL, per germline. The trim removed 2 bases at V and 3 bases at J, leaving 6 bases unmatched. As DNA, the CDR3 is TGCGCCAGCAGCCAATCACCCGGGACAGAAGAGACCCAGTACTTC. Translating it yields CASSQSPGTEETQYF.

In its sample, this clone was seen a few times. The chain recombines TRBV19 with TRBJ1-5; tentatively, D is TRBD1 (5 bases). Trimming removed 2 bases from V and 13 bases from J, with 18 bases in between. The CDR3 extends over 14 amino acids. The germline gives CDR1 LNHDA, CDR2 SQIVND (reference sequence). As DNA, the CDR3 is TGTGCCAGTAGTATAAGTAGGGGAGGCTTGTATCAGCATTTT. As protein: CASSISRGGLYQHF.

Comment on this clone: One end of the junction varies from germline; a read error may be responsible. This chain links TRBV7-9 with TRBJ1-2, with no clear D. The CDR3 spans 13 residues. Germline CDR1 reads SEHNR; CDR2 reads FQNEAQ (reference sequence). CDR3 loop: CSSSFPGVDGYTF. The CDR3 coding sequence is TGTTCCAGCAGCTTTCCCGGGGTCGATGGCTACACCTTC.

The chain uses TRBV2 and TRBJ2-1; D ambiguous. The V and J ends lost 4 bases and 9 bases respectively, with 10 bases between them. Germline V CDR1 and CDR2: SNHLY, FYNNEI. There are 12 residues in the CDR3. CDR3 in DNA: TGTGCCAGCAGTGGAGGCATTCGTGAGCAGTTCTTC. Translated, it gives CASSGGIREQFF.

The V gene is TRBV12-5, the J gene TRBJ1-2; 8 bases map to TRBD1. This CDR3 region has 13 residues. V gave up 6 bases and J gave up 7 bases; unmatched junction bases: 7. Germline V gene sequence: CDR1 LGHNT, CDR2 FRNRAP. The CDR3 bases are TGTGCTAGTGGCTGGACAGGGTTGGGTGGCTACACCTTC. This sequence encodes CASGWTGLGGYTF.

The chain carries TRBV6-6 and TRBJ2-5; 11 bases agree with TRBD2. CDR3 length: 16 residues. Germline V CDR1 and CDR2: MNHNY, SVGAGI (reference sequence). Germline trimming cut 0 bases from V and 5 bases from J; bases unmatched to any gene: 5. The CDR3 DNA sequence: TGTGCCAGCAGTTACTCGTTAGCGGGAGGGGGGGAGACCCAGTACTTC. This translates into CASSYSLAGGGETQYF.

This clone was detected once. This chain connects TRBV10-3 to TRBJ2-1, with 8 positions matching TRBD1. Germline V gene lookup returns CDR1 ENHRY and CDR2 SYGVKD. The CDR3 length is 13 residues. The J segment lost 7 bases and the V segment lost 4 bases, leaving 3 bases of the junction unmatched. The CDR3 sequence is CAISGDRRNEQFF. The CDR3 region has the DNA TGTGCCATCAGTGGGGACAGGAGGAATGAGCAGTTCTTC.

The rearrangement joins TRBV11-3 to TRBJ2-7; 10 bases match TRBD2. CDR1 and CDR2 (germline): SGHNT, YENEEA. This CDR3 is built from 14 residues. V gave up 4 bases and J gave up 4 bases; unmatched junction bases: 4. The CDR3 coding sequence is TGTGCCAGCAGCTCGGCTAGCGGGAGTTACGAGCAGTACTTC. Translating gives CASSSASGSYEQYF.

V and J are TRBV27 and TRBJ2-1, with 8 bases identical to TRBD1. The CDR3 contains 15 residues. Germline values: CDR1 MNHEY, CDR2 SMNVEV (reference sequence). V lost 2 bases to trimming and J lost 6 bases; unmatched junction nucleotides: 6. The CDR3, as DNA: TGTGCCAGCAGTTTACAAGGGACAGGACGCAATGAGCAGTTCTTC. This codes for CASSLQGTGRNEQFF.

The chain uses TRBV5-6 and TRBJ2-2; TRBD2 might be the D (5 bases). Trimming removed 2 bases at V and 4 bases at J, with 6 bases between. The CDR3 extends over 13 amino acids. Germline loops: CDR1 SGHDT, CDR2 YYEEEE. The CDR3 DNA reads TGTGCCAGCAGCTTAGGGAGCACCGGGGAGCTGTTTTTT. As protein: CASSLGSTGELFF.

This clone came up once. The V gene is TRBV5-6, the J gene TRBJ2-5, with D possibly TRBD1 on 5 matching bases. The DNA end is more similar to TRBJ2-7, so the J call may be wrong. Germline CDR1 reads SGHDT; CDR2 reads YYEEEE. There are 16 residues in the CDR3. CDR3 amino acids: CASSFVDQGSTYEQYF. The CDR3, as DNA: TGTGCCAGCAGCTTCGTTGATCAGGGATCTACCTACGAGCAGTACTTC.

The chain is built from TRBV27 and TRBJ1-5; tentative D call: TRBD1 (6 bases). The CDR3 contains 15 residues. V was shortened by 6 bases and J by 11 bases, with 23 bases between the two germline ends. Germline V lookup: CDR1 MNHEY, CDR2 SMNVEV (reference sequence). The CDR3: CASRQAGATISTQHF. The CDR3 DNA follows: TGTGCCAGCAGACAGGCAGGGGCGACCATATCGACCCAGCATTTT.

CDR3 DNA: TGTGCCAGCAGCCGACTAGCGGGAGTCAATGAGCAGTTCTTC. This sequence encodes CASSRLAGVNEQFF. V usage is TRBV7-8 and J usage is TRBJ2-1; 12 bases map to TRBD2. CDR3 length: 14 amino acids. Per the germline V gene, CDR1 is SGHVS and CDR2 is FQNEAQ. The V and J ends lost 5 bases and 6 bases, in that order; junction bases with no gene match: 2.

The chain joins TRBV30 to TRBJ2-3; possibly TRBD1 for D (6 bases). CDR1 is GTSNPN, CDR2 SVGIG, per germline (reference sequence). Trimming pared 3 bases from V and 5 bases from J, leaving 15 bases between. The CDR3 contains 14 residues. The CDR3 is CAWSRQGLEDTQYF. The CDR3 region has the DNA TGTGCCTGGAGCCGCCAGGGGCTGGAAGATACGCAGTATTTT.